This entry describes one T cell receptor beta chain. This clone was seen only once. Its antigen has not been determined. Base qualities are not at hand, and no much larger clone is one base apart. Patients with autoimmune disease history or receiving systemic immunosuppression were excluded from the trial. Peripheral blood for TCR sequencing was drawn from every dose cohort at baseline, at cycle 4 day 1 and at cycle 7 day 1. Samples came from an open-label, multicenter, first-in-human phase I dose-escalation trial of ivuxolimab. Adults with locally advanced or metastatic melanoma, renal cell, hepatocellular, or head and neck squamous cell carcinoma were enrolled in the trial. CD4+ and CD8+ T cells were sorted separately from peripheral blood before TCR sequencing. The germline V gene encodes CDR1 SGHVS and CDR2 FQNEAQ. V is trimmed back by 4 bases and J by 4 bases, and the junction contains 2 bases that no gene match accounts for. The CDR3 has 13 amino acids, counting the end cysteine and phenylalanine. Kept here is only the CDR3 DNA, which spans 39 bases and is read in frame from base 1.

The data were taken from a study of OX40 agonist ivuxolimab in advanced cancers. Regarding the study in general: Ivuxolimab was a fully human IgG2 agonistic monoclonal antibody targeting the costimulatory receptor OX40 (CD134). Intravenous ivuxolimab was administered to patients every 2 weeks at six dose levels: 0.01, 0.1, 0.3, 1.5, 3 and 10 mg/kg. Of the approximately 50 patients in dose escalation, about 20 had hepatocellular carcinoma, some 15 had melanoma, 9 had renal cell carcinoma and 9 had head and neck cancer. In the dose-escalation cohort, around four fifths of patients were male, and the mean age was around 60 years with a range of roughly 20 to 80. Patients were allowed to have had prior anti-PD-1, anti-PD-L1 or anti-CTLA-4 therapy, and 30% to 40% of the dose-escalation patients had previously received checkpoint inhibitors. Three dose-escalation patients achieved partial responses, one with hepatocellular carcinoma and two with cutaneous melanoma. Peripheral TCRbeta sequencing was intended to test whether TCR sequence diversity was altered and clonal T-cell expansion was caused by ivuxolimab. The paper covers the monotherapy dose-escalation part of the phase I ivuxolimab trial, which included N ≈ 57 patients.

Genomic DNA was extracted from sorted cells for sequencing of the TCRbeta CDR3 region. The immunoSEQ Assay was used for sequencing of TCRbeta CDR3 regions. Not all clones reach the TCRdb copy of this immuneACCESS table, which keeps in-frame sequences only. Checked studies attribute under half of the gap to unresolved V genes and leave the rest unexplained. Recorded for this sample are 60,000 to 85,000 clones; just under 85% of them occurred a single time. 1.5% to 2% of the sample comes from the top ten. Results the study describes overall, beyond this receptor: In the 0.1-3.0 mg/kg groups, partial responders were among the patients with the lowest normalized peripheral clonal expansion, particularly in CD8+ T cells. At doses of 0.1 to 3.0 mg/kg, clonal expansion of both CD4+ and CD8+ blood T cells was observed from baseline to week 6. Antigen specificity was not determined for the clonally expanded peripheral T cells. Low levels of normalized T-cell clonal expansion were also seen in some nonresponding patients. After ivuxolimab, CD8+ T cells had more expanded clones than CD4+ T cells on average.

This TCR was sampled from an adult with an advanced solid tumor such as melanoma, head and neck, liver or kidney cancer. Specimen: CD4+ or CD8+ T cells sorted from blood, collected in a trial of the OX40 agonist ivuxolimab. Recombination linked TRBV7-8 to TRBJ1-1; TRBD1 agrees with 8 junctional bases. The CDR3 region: CASSYGQGTEAFF. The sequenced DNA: TGTGCCAGCAGCTACGGACAGGGCACTGAAGCTTTCTTT. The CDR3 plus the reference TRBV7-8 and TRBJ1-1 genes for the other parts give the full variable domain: GAGVSQSPRYKVAKRGQDVALRCDPISGHVSLFWYQQALGQGPEFLTYFQNEAQLDKSGLPSDRFFAERPEGSVSTLKIQRTQQEDSAVYLCASSYGQGTEAFFGQGTRLTVV.